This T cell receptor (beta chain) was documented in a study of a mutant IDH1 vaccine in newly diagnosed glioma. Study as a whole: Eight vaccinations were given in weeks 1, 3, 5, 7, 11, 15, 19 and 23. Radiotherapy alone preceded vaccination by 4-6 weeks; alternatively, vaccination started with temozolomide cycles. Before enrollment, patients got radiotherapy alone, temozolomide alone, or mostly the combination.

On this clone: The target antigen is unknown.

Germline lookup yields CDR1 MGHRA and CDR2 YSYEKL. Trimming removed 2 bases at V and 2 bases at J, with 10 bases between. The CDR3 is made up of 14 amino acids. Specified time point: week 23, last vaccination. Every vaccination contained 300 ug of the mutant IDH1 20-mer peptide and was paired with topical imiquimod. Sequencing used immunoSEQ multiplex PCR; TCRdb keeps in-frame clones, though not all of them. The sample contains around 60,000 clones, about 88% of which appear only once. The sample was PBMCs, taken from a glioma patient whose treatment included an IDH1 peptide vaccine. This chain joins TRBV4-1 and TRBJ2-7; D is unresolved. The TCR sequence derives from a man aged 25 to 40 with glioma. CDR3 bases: TGCGCCAGCAGCCAAAAGGACGGCACCTACGAGCAGTACTTC. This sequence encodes CASSQKDGTYEQYF.